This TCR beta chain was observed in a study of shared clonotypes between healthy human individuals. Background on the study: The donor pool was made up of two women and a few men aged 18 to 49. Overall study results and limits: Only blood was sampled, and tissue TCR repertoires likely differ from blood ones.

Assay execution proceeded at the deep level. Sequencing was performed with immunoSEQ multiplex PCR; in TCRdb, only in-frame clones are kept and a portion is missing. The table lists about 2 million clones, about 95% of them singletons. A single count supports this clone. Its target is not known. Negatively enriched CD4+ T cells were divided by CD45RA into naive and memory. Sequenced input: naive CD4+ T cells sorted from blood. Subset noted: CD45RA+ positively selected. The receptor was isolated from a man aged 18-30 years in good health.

CDR3 region: CASSEGLGESTDTQYF. The DNA of the CDR3 is TGTGCCAGCAGTGAGGGACTAGGGGAAAGCACAGATACGCAGTATTTT. The V gene is TRBV25-1, the J gene TRBJ2-3; TRBD2 aligns across 8 bases. The J segment lost 0 bases and the V segment lost 3 bases, leaving 5 bases of the junction unmatched. The CDR3 extends over 16 amino acids. CDR1 MGHDK and CDR2 SYGVNS come from the germline V gene.